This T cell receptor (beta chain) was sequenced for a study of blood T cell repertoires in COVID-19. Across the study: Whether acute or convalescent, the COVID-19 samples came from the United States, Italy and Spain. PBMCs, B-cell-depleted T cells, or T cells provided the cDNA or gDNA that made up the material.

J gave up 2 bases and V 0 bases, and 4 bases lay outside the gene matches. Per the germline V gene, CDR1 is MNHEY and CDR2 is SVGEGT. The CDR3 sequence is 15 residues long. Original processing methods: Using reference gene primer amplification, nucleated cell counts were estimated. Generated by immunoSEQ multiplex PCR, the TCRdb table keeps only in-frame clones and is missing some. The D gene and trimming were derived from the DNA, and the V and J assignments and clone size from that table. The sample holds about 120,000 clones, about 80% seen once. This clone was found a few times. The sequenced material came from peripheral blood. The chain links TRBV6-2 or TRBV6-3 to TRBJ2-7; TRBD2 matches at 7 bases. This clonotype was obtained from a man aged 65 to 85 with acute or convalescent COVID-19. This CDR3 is CASSYSSGPPYEQYF. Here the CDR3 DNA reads TGTGCCAGCAGTTACTCTAGCGGGCCTCCCTACGAGCAGTACTTC.